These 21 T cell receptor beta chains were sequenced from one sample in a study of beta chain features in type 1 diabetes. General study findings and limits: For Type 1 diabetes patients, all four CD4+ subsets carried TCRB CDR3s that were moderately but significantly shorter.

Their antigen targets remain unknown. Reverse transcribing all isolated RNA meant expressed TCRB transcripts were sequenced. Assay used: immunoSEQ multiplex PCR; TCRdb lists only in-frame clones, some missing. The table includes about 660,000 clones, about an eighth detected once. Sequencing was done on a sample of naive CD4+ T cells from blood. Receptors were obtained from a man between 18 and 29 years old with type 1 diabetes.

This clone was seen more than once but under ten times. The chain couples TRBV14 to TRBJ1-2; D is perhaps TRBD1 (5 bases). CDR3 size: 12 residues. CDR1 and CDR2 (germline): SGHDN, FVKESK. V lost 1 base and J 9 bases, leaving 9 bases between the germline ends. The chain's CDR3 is CASSQVGDRYTF. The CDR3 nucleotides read TGTGCCAGCAGCCAAGTGGGGGATCGCTACACCTTC.

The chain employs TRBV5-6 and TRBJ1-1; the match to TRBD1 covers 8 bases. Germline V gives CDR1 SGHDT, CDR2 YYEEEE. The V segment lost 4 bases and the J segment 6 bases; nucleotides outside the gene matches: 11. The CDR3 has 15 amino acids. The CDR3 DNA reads TGTGCCAGCAGCCCCTCCCCGGACAGGGTACCTGAAGCTTTCTTT. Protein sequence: CASSPSPDRVPEAFF.

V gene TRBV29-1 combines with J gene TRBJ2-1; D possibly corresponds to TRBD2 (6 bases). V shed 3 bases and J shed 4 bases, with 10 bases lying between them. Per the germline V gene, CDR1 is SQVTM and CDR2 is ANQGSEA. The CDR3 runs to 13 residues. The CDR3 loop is CSVDGTGYNEQFF. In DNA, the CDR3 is TGCAGCGTTGATGGGACTGGATACAATGAGCAGTTCTTC.

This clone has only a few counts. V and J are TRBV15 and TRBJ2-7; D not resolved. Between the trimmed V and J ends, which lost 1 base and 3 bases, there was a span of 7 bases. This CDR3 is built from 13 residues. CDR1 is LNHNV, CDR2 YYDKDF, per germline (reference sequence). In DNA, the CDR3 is TGTGCCACCAGCAGAGGTGAAGTCTACGAGCAGTACTTC. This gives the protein CATSRGEVYEQYF.

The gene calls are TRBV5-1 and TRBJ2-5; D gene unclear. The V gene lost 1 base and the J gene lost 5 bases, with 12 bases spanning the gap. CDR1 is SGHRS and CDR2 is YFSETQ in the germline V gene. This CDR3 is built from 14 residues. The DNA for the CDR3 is TGCGCCAGCAGCTTGAATCTAGACCCGGAGACCCAGTACTTC. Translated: CASSLNLDPETQYF.

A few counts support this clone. As DNA, the CDR3 is TGCGCCAGCAGCCTATTCTCCAAAAACATTCAGTACTTC. Translation: CASSLFSKNIQYF. The chain joins TRBV4-1 to TRBJ2-4; D remains ambiguous. This CDR3 has 13 residues. The germline V gene encodes CDR1 MGHRA and CDR2 YSYEKL. V was clipped by 4 bases and J by 2 bases, with 6 bases between them.

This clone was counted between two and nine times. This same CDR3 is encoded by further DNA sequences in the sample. The CDR3 DNA is TGTGCCAGCAGCGTAGGGGGACTAGCTTACAATGAGCAGTTCTTC. Protein sequence: CASSVGGLAYNEQFF. This chain joins TRBV9 and TRBJ2-1, with 9 bases matching TRBD2. CDR1 and CDR2 (germline): SGDLS, YYNGEE. CDR3 length: 15 amino acids. Trimming took 0 bases from V and 4 from J; bases not matched to a gene: 2.

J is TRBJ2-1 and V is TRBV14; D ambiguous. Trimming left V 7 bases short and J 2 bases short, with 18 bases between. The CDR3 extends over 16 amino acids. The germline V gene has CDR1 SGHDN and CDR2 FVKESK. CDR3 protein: CASNAAYSKAYNEQFF. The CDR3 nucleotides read TGTGCCAGCAACGCTGCGTATAGCAAGGCCTACAATGAGCAGTTCTTC.

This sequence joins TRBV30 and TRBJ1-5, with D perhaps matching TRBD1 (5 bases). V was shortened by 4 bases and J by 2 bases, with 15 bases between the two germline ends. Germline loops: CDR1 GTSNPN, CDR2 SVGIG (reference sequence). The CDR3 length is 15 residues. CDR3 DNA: TGTGCCTGGACCACGGGTGGGGGGGGCAATCAGCCCCAGCATTTT. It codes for CAWTTGGGGNQPQHF.

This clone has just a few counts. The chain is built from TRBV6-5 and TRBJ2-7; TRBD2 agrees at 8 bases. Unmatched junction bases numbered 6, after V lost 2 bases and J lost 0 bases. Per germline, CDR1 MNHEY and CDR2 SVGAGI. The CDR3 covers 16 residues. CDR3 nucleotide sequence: TGTGCCAGCAGTTACACCCTAGCGGGCGGCTCCTACGAGCAGTACTTC. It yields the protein CASSYTLAGGSYEQYF.

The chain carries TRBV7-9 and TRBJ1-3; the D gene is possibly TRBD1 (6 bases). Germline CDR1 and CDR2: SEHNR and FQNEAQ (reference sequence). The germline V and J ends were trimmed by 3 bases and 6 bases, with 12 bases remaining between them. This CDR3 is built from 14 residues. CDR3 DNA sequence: TGTGCCAGCAGCTTCGCTGGGGGCCTAAACACCATATATTTT. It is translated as CASSFAGGLNTIYF. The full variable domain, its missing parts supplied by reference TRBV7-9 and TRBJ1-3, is DTGVSQNPRHKITKRGQNVTFRCDPISEHNRLYWYRQTLGQGPEFLTYFQNEAQLEKSRLLSDRFSAERPKGSFSTLEIQRTEQGDSAMYLCASSFAGGLNTIYFGEGSWLTVV.

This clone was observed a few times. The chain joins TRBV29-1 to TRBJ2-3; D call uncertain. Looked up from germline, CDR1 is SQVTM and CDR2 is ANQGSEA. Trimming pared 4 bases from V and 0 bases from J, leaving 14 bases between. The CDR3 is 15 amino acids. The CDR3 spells CSVVWRRLSTDTQYF. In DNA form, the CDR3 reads TGCAGCGTTGTCTGGAGACGCCTAAGCACAGATACGCAGTATTTT.

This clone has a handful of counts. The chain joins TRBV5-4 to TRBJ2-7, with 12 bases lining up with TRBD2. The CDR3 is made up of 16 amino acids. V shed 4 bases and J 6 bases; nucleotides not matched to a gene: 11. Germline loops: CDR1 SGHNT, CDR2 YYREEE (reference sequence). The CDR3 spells CASSPRTSGDGSEQYF. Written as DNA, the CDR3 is TGTGCCAGCAGCCCGAGGACTAGCGGGGATGGGAGCGAGCAGTACTTC.

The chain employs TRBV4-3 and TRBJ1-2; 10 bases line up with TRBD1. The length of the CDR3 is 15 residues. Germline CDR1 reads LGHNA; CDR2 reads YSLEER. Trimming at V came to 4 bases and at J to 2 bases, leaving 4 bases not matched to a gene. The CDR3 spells CASSPGQGGNYGYTF. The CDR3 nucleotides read TGCGCCAGCAGCCCTGGACAGGGGGGGAACTATGGCTACACCTTC.

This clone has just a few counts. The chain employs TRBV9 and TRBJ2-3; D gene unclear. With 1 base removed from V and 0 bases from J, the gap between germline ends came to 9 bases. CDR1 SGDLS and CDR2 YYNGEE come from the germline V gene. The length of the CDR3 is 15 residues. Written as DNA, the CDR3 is TGTGCCAGCAGCGTACACACCCTGAGCACAGATACGCAGTATTTT. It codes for CASSVHTLSTDTQYF.

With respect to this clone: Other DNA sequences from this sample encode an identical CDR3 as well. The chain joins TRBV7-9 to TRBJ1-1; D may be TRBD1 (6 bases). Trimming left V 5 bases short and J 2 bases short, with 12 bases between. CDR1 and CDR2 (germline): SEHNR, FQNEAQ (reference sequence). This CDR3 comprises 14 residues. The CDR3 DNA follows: TGTGCCAGCAGCCTACAGGGACCTAACACTGAAGCTTTCTTT. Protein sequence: CASSLQGPNTEAFF. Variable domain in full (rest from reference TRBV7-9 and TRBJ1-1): DTGVSQNPRHKITKRGQNVTFRCDPISEHNRLYWYRQTLGQGPEFLTYFQNEAQLEKSRLLSDRFSAERPKGSFSTLEIQRTEQGDSAMYLCASSLQGPNTEAFFGQGTRLTVV.

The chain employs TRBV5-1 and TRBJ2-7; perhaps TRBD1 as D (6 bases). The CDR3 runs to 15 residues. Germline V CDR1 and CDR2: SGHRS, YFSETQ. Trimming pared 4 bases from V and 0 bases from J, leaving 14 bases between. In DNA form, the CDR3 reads TGCGCCAGCAGCGGGCCGGGACATAACTCCTACGAGCAGTACTTC. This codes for CASSGPGHNSYEQYF.

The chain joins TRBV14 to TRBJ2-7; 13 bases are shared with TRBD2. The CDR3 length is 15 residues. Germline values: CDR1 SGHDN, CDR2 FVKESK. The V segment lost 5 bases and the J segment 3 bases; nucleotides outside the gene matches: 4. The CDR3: CASSGLAGALYEQYF. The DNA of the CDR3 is TGTGCCAGCAGCGGACTAGCGGGAGCTCTCTACGAGCAGTACTTC.

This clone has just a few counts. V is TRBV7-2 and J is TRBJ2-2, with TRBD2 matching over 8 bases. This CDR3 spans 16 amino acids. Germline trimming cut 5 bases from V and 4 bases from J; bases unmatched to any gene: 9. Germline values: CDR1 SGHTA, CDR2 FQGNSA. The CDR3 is CASSPAGGVGTGELFF. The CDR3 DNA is TGTGCCAGCAGCCCTGCGGGGGGCGTGGGCACCGGGGAGCTGTTTTTT.

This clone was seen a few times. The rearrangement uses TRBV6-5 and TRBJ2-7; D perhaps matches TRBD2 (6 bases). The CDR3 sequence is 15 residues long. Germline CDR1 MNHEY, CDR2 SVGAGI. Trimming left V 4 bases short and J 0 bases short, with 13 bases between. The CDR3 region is CASSSPGRLSYEQYF. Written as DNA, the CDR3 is TGTGCCAGCAGTTCCCCGGGGAGGCTCTCCTACGAGCAGTACTTC.

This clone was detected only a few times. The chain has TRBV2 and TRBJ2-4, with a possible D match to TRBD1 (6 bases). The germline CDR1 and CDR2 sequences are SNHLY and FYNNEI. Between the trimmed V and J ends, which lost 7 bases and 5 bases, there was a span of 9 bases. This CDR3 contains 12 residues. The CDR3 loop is CASNREQNIQYF. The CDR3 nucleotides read TGTGCCAGCAACAGGGAACAAAACATTCAGTACTTC.